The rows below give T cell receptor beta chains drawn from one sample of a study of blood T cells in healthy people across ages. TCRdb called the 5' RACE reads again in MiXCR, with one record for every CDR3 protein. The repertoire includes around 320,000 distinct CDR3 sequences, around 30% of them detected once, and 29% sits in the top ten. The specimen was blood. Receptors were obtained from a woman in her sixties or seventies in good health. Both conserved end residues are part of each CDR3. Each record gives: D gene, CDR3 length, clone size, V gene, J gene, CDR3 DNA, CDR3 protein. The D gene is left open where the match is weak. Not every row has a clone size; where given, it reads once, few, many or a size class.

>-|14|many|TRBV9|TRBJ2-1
TGTGCCAGCAGCCCCCTACTGGAGGGCTATGAGCAGTTCTTC
CASSPLLEGYEQFF
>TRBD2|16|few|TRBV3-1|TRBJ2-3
TGTGCCAGCAGCCAAGCGGTAAGCGGGAGAGAAGATACGCAGTATTTT
CASSQAVSGREDTQYF
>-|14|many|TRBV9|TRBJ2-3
TGTGCCAGCAGCGATGGTGTTGGCACAGATACGCAGTATTTT
CASSDGVGTDTQYF
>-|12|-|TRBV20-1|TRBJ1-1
TGCAGCCCCAGGGGCGGGTACACTGAAGCTTTCTTT
CSPRGGYTEAFF
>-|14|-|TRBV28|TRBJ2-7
TGTGCCAGCACCCCAGGGACACGAAACTACGAGCAGTACTTC
CASTPGTRNYEQYF
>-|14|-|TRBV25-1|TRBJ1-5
TGTGCCAGCATCGATGGGGGAGGGGATCAGCCCCAGCATTTT
CASIDGGGDQPQHF
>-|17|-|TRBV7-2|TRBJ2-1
TGTGCCAGCAGCTCTTGGACAAAGGGAGACCTTTACAATGAGCAGTTCTTC
CASSSWTKGDLYNEQFF
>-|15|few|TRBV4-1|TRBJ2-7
TGCGCCAGCAGCCAATACTGGGTGGGGCCCTACGAGCAGTACTTC
CASSQYWVGPYEQYF
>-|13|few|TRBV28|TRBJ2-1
TGTGCCAGCAGTTTTGGACGGGGCAATGAGCAGTTCTTC
CASSFGRGNEQFF
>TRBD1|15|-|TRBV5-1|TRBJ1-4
TGCGCCAGCAGCTTGGGGGGACAGGTTAATGAAAAACTGTTTTTT
CASSLGGQVNEKLFF
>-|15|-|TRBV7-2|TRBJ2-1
TGTGCCAGCAGCACGACTCGTAGCAGCCTCAATGAGCAGTTCTTC
CASSTTRSSLNEQFF
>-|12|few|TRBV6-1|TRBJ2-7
TGTGCCAGCGGGGACAAAAGCTACGAGCAGTACTTC
CASGDKSYEQYF
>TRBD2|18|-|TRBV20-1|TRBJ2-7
TGCAGTGCCCTAGGACTAGCGGGAGTCAGTGTGGGGTCCTACGAGCAGTACTTC
CSALGLAGVSVGSYEQYF
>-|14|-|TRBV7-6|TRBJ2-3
TGTGCCAGCAGCATCGGAGGGGGCGGCTCCTCCCGGTATTTT
CASSIGGGGSSRYF
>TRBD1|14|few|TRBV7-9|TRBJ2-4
TGTGCCAGCAGCACACAGGGGTTGGGAAACATTCAGTACTTC
CASSTQGLGNIQYF
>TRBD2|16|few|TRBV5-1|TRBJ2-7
TGCGCCAGCAGCCCCGGAGGGCTAGCGGGAGTCTACGAGCAGTACTTC
CASSPGGLAGVYEQYF
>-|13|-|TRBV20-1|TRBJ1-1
TGCAGTGCTAGAGGGGGTTTCAACACTGAAGCTTTCTTT
CSARGGFNTEAFF
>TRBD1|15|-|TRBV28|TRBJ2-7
TGTGCCAGCAGTCCCCCCAGACAGGGGGGTAACGAGCCGTACTTC
CASSPPRQGGNEPYF
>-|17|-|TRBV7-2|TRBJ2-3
TGTGCCAGCAGCCAAGTAGGTGACGGGGGACCCCGCGGTACGCAGTATTTT
CASSQVGDGGPRGTQYF
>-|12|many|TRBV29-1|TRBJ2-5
TGCAGCGTAAAGTCGCACCAAGAGACCCAGTACTTC
CSVKSHQETQYF
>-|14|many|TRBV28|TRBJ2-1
TGTGCCAGCAGCCCCGGACTGGTATACAATGAGCAGTTCTTC
CASSPGLVYNEQFF
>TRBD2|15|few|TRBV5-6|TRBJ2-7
TGTGCCAGCAGCTTACTAGCGGGAGGCCCTACGGGGCAGTACTTC
CASSLLAGGPTGQYF
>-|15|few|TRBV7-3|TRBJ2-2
TGTGCCAGCAGCTTAACTACCGTGATCACCGGGGAGCTGTTTTTT
CASSLTTVITGELFF
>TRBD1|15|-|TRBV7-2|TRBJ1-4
TGTGCCAGCAGCTTTGGGAGGGGGCCTGGCGAAAAACTGTTTTTT
CASSFGRGPGEKLFF
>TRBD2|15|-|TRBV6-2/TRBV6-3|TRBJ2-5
TGTGCCAGCAGTTACGGAGGGACTAGCGGAGAGACCCAGTACTTC
CASSYGGTSGETQYF
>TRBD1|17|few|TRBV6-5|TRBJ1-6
TGTGCCAGCAGTTACTCGGGGACAGAAAGGGATAATTCACCCCTCCACTTT
CASSYSGTERDNSPLHF
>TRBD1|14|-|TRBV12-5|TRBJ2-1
TGTGCTAGTGGAGATGACAGGGGGCGGGATGAGCAGTTCTTC
CASGDDRGRDEQFF
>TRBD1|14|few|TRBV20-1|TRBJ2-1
TGCAGTGCTAGAAGGGACAGCTCCTACAATGAGCAGTTCTTC
CSARRDSSYNEQFF
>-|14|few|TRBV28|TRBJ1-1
TGTGCCAGCACATTGGGGCTGGTCTTCACTGAAGCTTTCTTT
CASTLGLVFTEAFF